This T cell receptor (beta chain) was retrieved from a study of CD8+ T cells in alopecia areata. Across the whole study: Percentage of affected scalp area was the basis on which treated patients' severity was scored. Study-wide results and caveats: Scalp specimens additionally yield sequences from normal skin's resident alphabeta T cells. Under tofacitinib, numerous expanded lesional clonotypes remained detectable in scalp and blood.

Turning to this clone: Its antigen remains unknown.

This CDR3 is 15 amino acids long. Germline values: CDR1 SQVTM, CDR2 ANQGSEA. V lost 6 bases and J lost 6; bases outside the gene matches: 16. Treatment given: oral pan-JAK inhibitor, 5-10 mg twice daily. RNA was extracted and reverse transcribed into cDNA as the sequencing template. Measured with immunoSEQ multiplex PCR; TCRdb has only the in-frame clones, and not every one. The table includes roughly 100,000 clones, about nine tenths detected once. This chain links TRBV29-1 with TRBJ1-2; TRBD1 matches at 7 bases. This clonotype originated in a human donor with alopecia areata. The input for sequencing was CD8+ T cells sorted from blood, taken around week 30, from a patient treated with tofacitinib. The DNA for the CDR3 is TGCAGCGTCGGACAGGAGGGTTTTTGGGTAGATGGCTACACCTTC. Amino acid sequence: CSVGQEGFWVDGYTF.